The clone carrying this T cell receptor beta chain was picked up many times. This sample was taken from a study of blood T cell repertoires in COVID-19. Study-level information: The United States, Italy and Spain provided the acute and convalescent COVID-19 samples. Nucleic acid was either cDNA or gDNA, and it came from T cells, B-cell-depleted T cells, or PBMCs.

Sequencing was performed with immunoSEQ multiplex PCR; in TCRdb, only in-frame clones are kept and a portion is missing. Among about 190,000 clones, roughly 80% were seen once, and the ten largest hold 6% to 7%. This receptor was taken from a woman aged 40 to 50 with acute or convalescent COVID-19. The specimen was peripheral blood.

The CDR3 region is CASSLRAENTGELFF. CDR3 nucleotide sequence: TGTGCCAGCAGCCTTAGAGCGGAGAACACCGGGGAGCTGTTTTTT. The genes are TRBV28 and TRBJ2-2; the D gene is possibly TRBD2 (5 bases). The germline V gene encodes CDR1 MDHEN and CDR2 SYDVKM. Trimming shortened V by 6 bases and J by 1 base, and 12 bases separated the two germline ends. CDR3 length: 15 residues.